This T cell receptor beta chain was sequenced in a study of blood T cell repertoires in COVID-19. Study information: Some COVID-19 samples were acute and others convalescent; all came from the United States, Italy and Spain. Nucleic acid was either cDNA or gDNA, and it came from T cells, B-cell-depleted T cells, or PBMCs.

In the authors' methods: Reference gene primer amplification gave estimated nucleated cell counts. Here immunoSEQ multiplex PCR was the method, and the copy in TCRdb shows in-frame clones only, minus some. V and J calls and clone size follow that table, whereas D and trimming were derived from the DNA. The data show 250,000 or so clones, more than 75% seen once. From germline, CDR1 is MNHEY and CDR2 SVGAGI. After removal of 0 bases from V and 8 bases from J, the junction contained 4 bases not matched to a gene. CDR3 size: 16 residues. The sample was peripheral blood. This chain joins TRBV6-5 and TRBJ1-6, with 10 bases fitting TRBD1. The sequence derives from an older woman with active or convalescent COVID-19. Written as DNA, the CDR3 is TGTGCCAGCAGTTACTCCCGGACAGGGGGGGATTCACCCCTCCACTTT. Translation: CASSYSRTGGDSPLHF.